The T cell receptor (beta chain) under discussion was sequenced for a study of T cells in Graves' hyperthyroidism and ophthalmopathy. This clonotype was counted ten times or more. Amplification of TCR beta CDR3 regions used RNA as the template. First-round RT-PCR targeting the TCR CDR3 was performed with the HTBI primer set. Using its own MiXCR run on the multiplex PCR reads, TCRdb lists one record per CDR3 protein. The table shows some 740,000 distinct CDR3 sequences, with 14% occurring only once. The receptor was derived from a young woman with Graves' hyperthyroidism. Sequencing was performed on blood.

This CDR3 is CASSYGESNSYEQYF. The DNA of the CDR3 is TGTGCCAGCAGTTACGGCGAGTCTAATTCCTACGAGCAGTACTTC. The chain employs TRBV6-2 or TRBV6-3 and TRBJ2-7; D unresolved. With 2 bases removed from V and 1 base from J, the gap between germline ends came to 12 bases. The CDR3 consists of 15 residues. Germline V lookup: CDR1 MNHEY, CDR2 SVGEGT.